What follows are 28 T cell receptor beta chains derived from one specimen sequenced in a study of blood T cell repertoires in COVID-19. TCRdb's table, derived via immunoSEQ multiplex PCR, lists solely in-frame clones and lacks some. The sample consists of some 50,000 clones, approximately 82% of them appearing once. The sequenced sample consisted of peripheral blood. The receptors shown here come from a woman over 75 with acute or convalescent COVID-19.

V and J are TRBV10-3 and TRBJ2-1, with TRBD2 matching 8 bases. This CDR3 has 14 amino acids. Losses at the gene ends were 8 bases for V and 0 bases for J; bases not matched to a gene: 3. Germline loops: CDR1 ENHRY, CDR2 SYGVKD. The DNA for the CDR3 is TGTGCCATCGAGCGGGGGCCCTCCTACAATGAGCAGTTCTTC. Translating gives CAIERGPSYNEQFF.

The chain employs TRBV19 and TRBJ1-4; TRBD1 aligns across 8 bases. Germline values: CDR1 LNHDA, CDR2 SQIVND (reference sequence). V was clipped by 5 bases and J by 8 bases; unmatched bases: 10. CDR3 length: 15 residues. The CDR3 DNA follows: TGTGCCAGTAGTCTATCGACAGGGGTAGGAGAAAAACTGTTTTTT. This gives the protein CASSLSTGVGEKLFF.

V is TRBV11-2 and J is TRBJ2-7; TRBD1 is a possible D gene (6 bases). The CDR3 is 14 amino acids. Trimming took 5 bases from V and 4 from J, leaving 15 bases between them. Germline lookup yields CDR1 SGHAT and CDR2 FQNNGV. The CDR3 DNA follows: TGTGCCAGCAGCCCACTGAACAGGGTTTACGAGCAGTACTTC. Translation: CASSPLNRVYEQYF. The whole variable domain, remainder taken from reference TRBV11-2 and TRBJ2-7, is EAGVAQSPRYKIIEKRQSVAFWCNPISGHATLYWYQQILGQGPKLLIQFQNNGVVDDSQLPKDRFSAERLKGVDSTLKIQPAKLEDSAVYLCASSPLNRVYEQYFGPGTRLTVT.

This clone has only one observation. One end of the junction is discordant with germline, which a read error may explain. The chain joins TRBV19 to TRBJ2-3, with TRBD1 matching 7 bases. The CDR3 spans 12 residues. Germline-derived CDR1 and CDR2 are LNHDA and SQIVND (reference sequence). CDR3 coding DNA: TGTGCCAGTAGTATATCCGGGCAGGGGGAAGTTTTT. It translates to CASSISGQGEVF.

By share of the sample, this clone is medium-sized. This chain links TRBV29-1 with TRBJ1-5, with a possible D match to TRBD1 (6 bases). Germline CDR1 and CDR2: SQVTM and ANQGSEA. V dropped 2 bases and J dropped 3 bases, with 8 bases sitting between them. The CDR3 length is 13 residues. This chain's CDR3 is CSVETGLNQPQHF. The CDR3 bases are TGCAGCGTTGAAACAGGGCTCAATCAGCCCCAGCATTTT.

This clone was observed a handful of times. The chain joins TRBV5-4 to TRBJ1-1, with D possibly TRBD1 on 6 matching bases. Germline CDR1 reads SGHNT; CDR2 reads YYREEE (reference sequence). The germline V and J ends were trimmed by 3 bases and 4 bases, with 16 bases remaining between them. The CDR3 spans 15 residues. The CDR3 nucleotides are TGTGCCAGCAGCTCCCAATCTCAGGGGAGCACTGAAGCTTTCTTT. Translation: CASSSQSQGSTEAFF.

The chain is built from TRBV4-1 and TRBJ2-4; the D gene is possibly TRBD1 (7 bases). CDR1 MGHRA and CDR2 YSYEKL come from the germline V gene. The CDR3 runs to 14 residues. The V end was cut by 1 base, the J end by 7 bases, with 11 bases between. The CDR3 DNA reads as TGCGCCAGCAGCCAAGTCGCAGGGGGGAACATTCAGTACTTC. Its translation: CASSQVAGGNIQYF.

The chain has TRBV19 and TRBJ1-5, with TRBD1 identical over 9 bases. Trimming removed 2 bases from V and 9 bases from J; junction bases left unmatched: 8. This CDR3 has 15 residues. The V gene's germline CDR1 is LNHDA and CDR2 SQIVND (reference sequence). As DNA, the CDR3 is TGTGCCAGTAGTATACCGGACAGGGGTGTAGGGCCCCAGCATTTT. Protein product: CASSIPDRGVGPQHF.

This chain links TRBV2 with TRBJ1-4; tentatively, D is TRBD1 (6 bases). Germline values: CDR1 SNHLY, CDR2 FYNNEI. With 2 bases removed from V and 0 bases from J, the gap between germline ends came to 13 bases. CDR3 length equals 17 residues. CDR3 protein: CASSERGGRATNEKLFF. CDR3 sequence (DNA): TGTGCCAGCAGTGAAAGGGGGGGCCGGGCAACTAATGAAAAACTGTTTTTT.

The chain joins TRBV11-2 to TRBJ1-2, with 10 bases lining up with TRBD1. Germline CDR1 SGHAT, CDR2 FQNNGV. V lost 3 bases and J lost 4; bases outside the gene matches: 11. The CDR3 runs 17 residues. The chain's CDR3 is CASSFPRQGARVYGYTF. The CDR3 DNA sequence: TGTGCCAGCAGCTTCCCCAGACAGGGGGCGCGGGTCTATGGCTACACCTTC.

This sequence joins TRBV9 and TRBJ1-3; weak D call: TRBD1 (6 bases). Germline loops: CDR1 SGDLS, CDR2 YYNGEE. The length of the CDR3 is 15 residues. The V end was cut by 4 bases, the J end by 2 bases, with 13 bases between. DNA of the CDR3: TGTGCCAGCAGCTATACAGGGACGGCTGGAAACACCATATATTTT. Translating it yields CASSYTGTAGNTIYF.

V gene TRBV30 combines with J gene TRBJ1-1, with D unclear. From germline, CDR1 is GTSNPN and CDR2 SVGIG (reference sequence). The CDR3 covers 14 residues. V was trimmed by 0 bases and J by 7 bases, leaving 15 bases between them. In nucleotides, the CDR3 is TGTGCCTGGAGTGTAATTGGCGGCCAAGTTGAAGCTTTCTTT. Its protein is CAWSVIGGQVEAFF.

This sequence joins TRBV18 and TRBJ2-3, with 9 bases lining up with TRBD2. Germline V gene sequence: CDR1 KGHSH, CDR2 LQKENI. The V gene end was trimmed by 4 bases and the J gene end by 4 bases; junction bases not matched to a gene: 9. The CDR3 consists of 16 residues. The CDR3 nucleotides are TGTGCCAGCTCACTTATAGCGGGGGACGCCGCAGATACGCAGTATTTT. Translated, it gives CASSLIAGDAADTQYF.

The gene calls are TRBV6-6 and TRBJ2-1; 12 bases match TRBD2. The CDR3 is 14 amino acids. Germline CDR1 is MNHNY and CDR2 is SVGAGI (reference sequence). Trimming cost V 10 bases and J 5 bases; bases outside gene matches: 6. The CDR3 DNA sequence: TGTGCCACCCGCACTAGCGGGGGGAACAATGAGCAGTTCTTC. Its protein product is CATRTSGGNNEQFF.

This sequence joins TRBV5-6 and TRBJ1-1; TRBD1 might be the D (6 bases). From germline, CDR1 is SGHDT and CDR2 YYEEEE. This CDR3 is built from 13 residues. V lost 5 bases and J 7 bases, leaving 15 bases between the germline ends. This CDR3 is CASRGTRRSEAFF. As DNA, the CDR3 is TGTGCCAGCAGAGGGACACGGAGGAGTGAAGCTTTCTTT.

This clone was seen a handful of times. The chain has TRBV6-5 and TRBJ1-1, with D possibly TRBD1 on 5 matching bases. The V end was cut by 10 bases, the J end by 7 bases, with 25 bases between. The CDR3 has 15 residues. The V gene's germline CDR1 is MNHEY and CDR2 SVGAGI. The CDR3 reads CATLPPPLGAFEAFF. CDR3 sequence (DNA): TGTGCCACCTTACCTCCCCCATTAGGGGCCTTTGAAGCTTTCTTT.

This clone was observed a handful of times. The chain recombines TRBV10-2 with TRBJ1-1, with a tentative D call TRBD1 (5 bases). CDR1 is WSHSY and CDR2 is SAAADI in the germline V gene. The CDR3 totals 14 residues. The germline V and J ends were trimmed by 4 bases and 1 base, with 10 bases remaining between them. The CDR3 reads CASSVSGGNTEAFF. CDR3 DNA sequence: TGCGCCAGCAGTGTGTCCGGGGGGAACACTGAAGCTTTCTTT.

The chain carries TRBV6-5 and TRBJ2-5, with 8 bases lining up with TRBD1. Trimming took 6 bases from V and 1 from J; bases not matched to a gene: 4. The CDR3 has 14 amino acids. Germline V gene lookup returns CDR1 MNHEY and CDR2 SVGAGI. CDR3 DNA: TGTGCCAGCAGCGACAGGGGAGGCCAAGAGACCCAGTACTTC. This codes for CASSDRGGQETQYF.

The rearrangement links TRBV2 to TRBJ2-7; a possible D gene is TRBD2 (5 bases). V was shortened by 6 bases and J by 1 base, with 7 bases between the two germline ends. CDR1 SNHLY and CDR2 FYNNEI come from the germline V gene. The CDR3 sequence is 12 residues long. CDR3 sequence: CASRRASYEQYF. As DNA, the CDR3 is TGTGCCAGCAGGCGGGCGTCCTACGAGCAGTACTTC.

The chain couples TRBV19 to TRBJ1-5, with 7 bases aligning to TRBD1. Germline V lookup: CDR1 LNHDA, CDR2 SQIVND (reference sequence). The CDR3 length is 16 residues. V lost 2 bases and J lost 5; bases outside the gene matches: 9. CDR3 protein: CASSISLRGPDQPQHF. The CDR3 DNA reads TGTGCCAGTAGTATATCACTTAGGGGGCCGGATCAGCCCCAGCATTTT.

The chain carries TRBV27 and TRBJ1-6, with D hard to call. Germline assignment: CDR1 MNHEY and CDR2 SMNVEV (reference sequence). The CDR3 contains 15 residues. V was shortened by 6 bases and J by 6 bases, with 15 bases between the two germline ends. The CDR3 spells CASRLESSANSPLHF. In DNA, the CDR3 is TGTGCCAGCAGGCTGGAGTCTTCGGCTAATTCACCCCTCCACTTT.

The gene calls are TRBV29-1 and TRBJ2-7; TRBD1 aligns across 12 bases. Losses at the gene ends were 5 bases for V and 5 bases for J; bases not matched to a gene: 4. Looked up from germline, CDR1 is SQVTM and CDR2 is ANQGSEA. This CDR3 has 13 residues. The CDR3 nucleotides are TGCAGCGTTCAGGGACAGGGGGCTGACGAGCAGTACTTC. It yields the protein CSVQGQGADEQYF.

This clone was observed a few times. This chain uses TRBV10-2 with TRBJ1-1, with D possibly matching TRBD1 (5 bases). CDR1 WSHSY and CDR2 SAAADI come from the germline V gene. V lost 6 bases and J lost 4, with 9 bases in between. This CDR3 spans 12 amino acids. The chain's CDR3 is CASRLRGTEAFF. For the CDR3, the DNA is TGCGCCAGCAGACTTAGGGGCACTGAAGCTTTCTTT.

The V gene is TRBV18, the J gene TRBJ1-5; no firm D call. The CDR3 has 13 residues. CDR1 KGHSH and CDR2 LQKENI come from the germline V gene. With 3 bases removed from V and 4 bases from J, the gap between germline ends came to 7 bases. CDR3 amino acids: CASSPSGNQPQHF. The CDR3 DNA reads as TGTGCCAGCTCACCCTCGGGGAATCAGCCCCAGCATTTT.

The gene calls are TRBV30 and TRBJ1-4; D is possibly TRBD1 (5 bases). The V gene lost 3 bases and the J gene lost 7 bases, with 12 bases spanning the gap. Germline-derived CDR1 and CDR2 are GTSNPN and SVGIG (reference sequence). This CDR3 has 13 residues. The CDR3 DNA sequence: TGTGCCTGGAGCCGGGACGGGGGTGAAAAACTGTTTTTT. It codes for CAWSRDGGEKLFF.

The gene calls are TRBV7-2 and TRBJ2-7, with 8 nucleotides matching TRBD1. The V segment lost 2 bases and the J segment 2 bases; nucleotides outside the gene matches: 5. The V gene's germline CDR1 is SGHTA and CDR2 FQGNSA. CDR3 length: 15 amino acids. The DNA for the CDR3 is TGTGCCAGCAGCTTAATGGGACAGGCGACCTACGAGCAGTACTTC. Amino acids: CASSLMGQATYEQYF. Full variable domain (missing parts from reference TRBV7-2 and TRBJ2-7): GAGVSQSPSNKVTEKGKDVELRCDPISGHTALYWYRQSLGQGLEFLIYFQGNSAPDKSGLPSDRFSAERTGGSVSTLTIQRTQQEDSAVYLCASSLMGQATYEQYFGPGTRLTVT.

The CDR3 region is CASSPRGGAGANVLTF. CDR3 nucleotide sequence: TGTGCCAGCAGCCCGAGGGGGGGCGCTGGGGCCAACGTCCTGACTTTC. The chain recombines TRBV9 with TRBJ2-6, with D maybe TRBD2 (7 bases). In germline, CDR1 is SGDLS, CDR2 YYNGEE. The CDR3 runs 16 residues. V lost 4 bases, J lost 2 bases, and 13 bases lay in between.

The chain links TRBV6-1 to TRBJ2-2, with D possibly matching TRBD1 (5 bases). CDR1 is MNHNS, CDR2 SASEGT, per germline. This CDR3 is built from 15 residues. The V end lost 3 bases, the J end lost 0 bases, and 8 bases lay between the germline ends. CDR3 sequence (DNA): TGTGCCAGCAGTGATAGGGGCGCGAACACCGGGGAGCTGTTTTTT. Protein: CASSDRGANTGELFF.